These 28 T cell receptor beta chains came from one sample sequenced in a study of T cells in Graves' hyperthyroidism and ophthalmopathy. It was RNA transcripts that yielded the amplified TCR beta CDR3 regions. HTBI primers drove first-round RT-PCR of the TCR CDR3. In TCRdb, the multiplex PCR reads were re-called with MiXCR into one record per CDR3 protein. The top ten hold 15% to 18% of the sample, which has 550,000 to 800,000 distinct CDR3 sequences, roughly 17% seen once. The sample comprised blood. These receptors were collected from a man in his fifties with Graves' hyperthyroidism.

This clonotype has only a few counts. The chain is built from TRBV6-1 and TRBJ1-4, with D uncertain. V was trimmed by 7 bases and J by 3 bases, leaving 12 bases between them. Per the germline V gene, CDR1 is MNHNS and CDR2 is SASEGT. The CDR3 is 14 residues long. In nucleotides, the CDR3 is TGTGCCAGCACAATCTACAGATCTAATGAAAAACTGTTTTTT. Amino acids: CASTIYRSNEKLFF.

This clonotype was seen repeatedly, ten times or more. The rearrangement links TRBV27 to TRBJ2-2; no clear D. The V end was cut by 6 bases, the J end by 9 bases, with 17 bases between. Looked up from germline, CDR1 is MNHEY and CDR2 is SMNVEV (reference sequence). The CDR3 has 14 residues. CDR3 DNA: TGTGCCAGCAGCTTTCGGTTGGCTGGACGGGAGCTGTTTTTT. It specifies CASSFRLAGRELFF.

The sample holds a few counts of this clonotype. This chain links TRBV4-1 with TRBJ1-6; 9 bases match TRBD1. Germline values: CDR1 MGHRA, CDR2 YSYEKL. The V and J ends lost 0 bases and 6 bases, in that order; junction bases with no gene match: 3. The CDR3 is made up of 16 amino acids. CDR3 loop: CASSQETTGGNSPLHF. The DNA for the CDR3 is TGCGCCAGCAGCCAAGAAACGACAGGGGGTAATTCACCCCTCCACTTT.

This sequence joins TRBV24-1 and TRBJ2-7; the D call may be TRBD1 or TRBD2 (5 bases each). Germline lookup yields CDR1 KGHDR and CDR2 SFDVKD. This CDR3 spans 12 amino acids. Between the trimmed V and J ends, which lost 2 bases and 6 bases, there was a span of 7 bases. DNA for the CDR3: TGTGCCACCAGTGATTATGGGGGCGAGCAGTACTTC. Its translation: CATSDYGGEQYF.

This clonotype was recorded many times. The chain joins TRBV12-3 or TRBV12-4 to TRBJ1-5; 7 nucleotides match TRBD1. V shed 5 bases and J 3 bases; nucleotides not matched to a gene: 10. The CDR3 has 16 residues. CDR3 DNA sequence: TGTGCCAGCAGTACCGGGACAGCGGCCAACAATCAGCCCCAGCATTTT. Protein sequence: CASSTGTAANNQPQHF.

This clonotype was detected many times. The gene calls are TRBV20-1 and TRBJ2-7, with unresolved D. Trimming pared 0 bases from V and 2 bases from J, leaving 8 bases between. CDR3 length: 13 residues. Germline V CDR1 and CDR2: DFQATT, SNEGSKA (reference sequence). CDR3 residues: CSARDARTYEQYF. The CDR3 DNA is TGCAGTGCTAGAGATGCCCGAACCTACGAGCAGTACTTC.

This clonotype showed up many times. The CDR3 region is CASSLTFNYEQYF. In DNA, the CDR3 is TGTGCCAGCAGTTTGACTTTCAACTACGAGCAGTACTTC. The rearrangement uses TRBV12-3 or TRBV12-4 and TRBJ2-7; D is unresolved. The CDR3 runs to 13 residues. Between the trimmed V and J ends, which lost 3 bases and 3 bases, there was a span of 9 bases.

The CDR3 spells CASRDRGDPYEQYF. In DNA, the CDR3 is TGTGCCAGTAGGGACAGGGGTGACCCCTACGAGCAGTACTTC. The V gene is TRBV19, the J gene TRBJ2-7, with 9 bases that match TRBD1. CDR3 length: 14 amino acids. Per the germline V gene, CDR1 is LNHDA and CDR2 is SQIVND (reference sequence). J gave up 2 bases and V 6 bases, and 5 bases lay outside the gene matches. Variable domain in full (rest from reference TRBV19 and TRBJ2-7): DGGITQSPKYLFRKEGQNVTLSCEQNLNHDAMYWYRQDPGQGLRLIYYSQIVNDFQKGDIAEGYSVSREKKESFPLTVTSAQKNPTAFYLCASRDRGDPYEQYFGPGTRLTVT.

The genes are TRBV5-1 and TRBJ1-4; D possibly corresponds to TRBD1 (6 bases). The CDR3 extends over 16 amino acids. Germline V gene data show CDR1 as SGHRS and CDR2 as YFSETQ. Trimming cost V 4 bases and J 4 bases, with 17 bases left between them. Here the CDR3 reads CASSPGGDRLNEKLFF. The CDR3 DNA sequence: TGCGCCAGCAGCCCAGGAGGTGACAGGCTTAATGAAAAACTGTTTTTT. The full variable domain, in which reference TRBV5-1 and TRBJ1-4 provide the parts outside the CDR3, is KAGVTQTPRYLIKTRGQQVTLSCSPISGHRSVSWYQQTPGQGLQFLFEYFSETQRNKGNFPGRFSGRQFSNSRSEMNVSTLELGDSALYLCASSPGGDRLNEKLFFGSGTQLSVL.

The rearrangement uses TRBV6-1 and TRBJ2-7; D possibly uses TRBD1 or TRBD2 (5 bases each). CDR1 is MNHNS and CDR2 is SASEGT in the germline V gene. The CDR3 length is 13 residues. Trimming shortened V by 8 bases and J by 2 bases, and 13 bases separated the two germline ends. CDR3 nucleotides: TGTGCCAGCGAGGGGTCGGCGGCCTACGAGCAGTACTTC. Translating gives CASEGSAAYEQYF.

A few counts support this clonotype. The chain carries TRBV7-3 and TRBJ2-1, with D uncertain. This CDR3 has 14 residues. From germline, CDR1 is SGHTA and CDR2 FQGTGA. V shed 4 bases and J shed 0 bases, with 7 bases lying between them. In DNA, the CDR3 is TGTGCCAGCAGCTCCGACCCCTCCTACAATGAGCAGTTCTTC. Protein sequence: CASSSDPSYNEQFF.

In this sample, this clonotype turned up many times. The V call is TRBV7-2, the J call TRBJ1-2, with D uncertain. There are 14 residues in the CDR3. The germline CDR1 and CDR2 sequences are SGHTA and FQGNSA. V shed 1 base and J shed 4 bases, with 10 bases lying between them. The DNA for the CDR3 is TGTGCCAGCAGCTTAGGCCCTGTAATCTATGGCTACACCTTC. Translated: CASSLGPVIYGYTF.

This clonotype has at least ten counts. J is TRBJ2-7 and V is TRBV6-2 or TRBV6-3; TRBD2 aligns across 13 bases. The CDR3 loop spans 15 amino acids. V was pared by 6 bases and J by 6 bases, with 8 bases of the junction left unmatched. CDR1 and CDR2 (germline): MNHEY, SVGEGT. CDR3 region: CASRAGLAGTSEQYF. The DNA for the CDR3 is TGTGCCAGCAGAGCGGGACTAGCGGGAACGAGCGAGCAGTACTTC.

The genes are TRBV5-5 and TRBJ2-2; possibly TRBD1 for D (6 bases). The germline V gene encodes CDR1 SGHKS and CDR2 YYEKEE (reference sequence). The CDR3 totals 17 residues. Deletions cut 2 bases from V and 4 bases from J, with 18 bases between. In DNA, the CDR3 is TGTGCCAGCAGCTTTACAGGGTCTGTAACCCCCACCGGGGAGCTGTTTTTT. Translating it yields CASSFTGSVTPTGELFF.

This clonotype was detected many times. V gene TRBV7-8 combines with J gene TRBJ2-7, with D tentatively TRBD1 (5 bases). Germline V gene data show CDR1 as SGHVS and CDR2 as FQNEAQ. V was cut by 5 bases and J by 3 bases, with 17 bases left in between. The CDR3 contains 15 residues. The CDR3 sequence: CASSPSDLGDYEQYF. CDR3 in DNA: TGTGCCAGCAGCCCATCTGATCTAGGGGACTACGAGCAGTACTTC.

This chain connects TRBV4-1 to TRBJ1-6; 10 positions agree with TRBD1. The germline gives CDR1 MGHRA, CDR2 YSYEKL. Trimming cost V 3 bases and J 10 bases; bases outside gene matches: 12. The length of the CDR3 is 17 residues. The CDR3 region is CASSQSPRQGARSPLHF. In DNA, the CDR3 is TGCGCCAGCAGCCAGAGCCCGAGACAGGGGGCTAGGTCACCCCTCCACTTT.

This clonotype was seen a handful of times. This rearrangement joins TRBV9 to TRBJ2-1; 12 bases agree with TRBD2. Germline V gene sequence: CDR1 SGDLS, CDR2 YYNGEE. Trimming cost V 0 bases and J 0 bases; bases outside gene matches: 7. CDR3 length: 19 amino acids. The CDR3 protein is CASSVAGTSGPGSYNEQFF. Here the CDR3 DNA reads TGTGCCAGCAGCGTAGCTGGGACTAGCGGGCCCGGCTCCTACAATGAGCAGTTCTTC.

This clonotype was seen more than once but under ten times. This chain connects TRBV10-3 to TRBJ2-3, with 14 nucleotides matching TRBD2. Germline loops: CDR1 ENHRY, CDR2 SYGVKD. V shed 5 bases, J shed 1 base, and the junction held 11 bases outside the gene matches. The CDR3 is made up of 19 amino acids. DNA of the CDR3: TGTGCCATCAGTTCCTCGAGACTAGCGGGAGGGCCAGGCACAGATACGCAGTATTTT. Translation gives CAISSSRLAGGPGTDTQYF.

The chain joins TRBV25-1 to TRBJ2-7; D unresolved. With 6 bases removed from V and 0 bases from J, the gap between germline ends came to 12 bases. The CDR3 consists of 14 residues. Germline assignment: CDR1 MGHDK and CDR2 SYGVNS. The CDR3 loop is CASSLSTHSYEQYF. The CDR3 DNA reads TGTGCCAGCAGCCTCTCGACACACTCCTACGAGCAGTACTTC.

This clonotype was picked up a small number of times. The chain combines TRBV9 with TRBJ1-5, with TRBD1 as a possible D gene (5 bases). Germline lookup yields CDR1 SGDLS and CDR2 YYNGEE. The CDR3 runs 13 residues. Trimming removed 3 bases at V and 6 bases at J, with 10 bases between. CDR3 protein: CASSEGTAQPQHF. The CDR3 DNA follows: TGTGCCAGCAGCGAAGGGACGGCTCAGCCCCAGCATTTT.

This clonotype was seen more than once but under ten times. One base away lies a much larger clone, so this may be a sequencing read error. The chain joins TRBV2 to TRBJ1-4; D is uncertain. V gave up 6 bases and J gave up 7 bases, with 18 bases separating them. The CDR3 spans 15 residues. Germline values: CDR1 SNHLY, CDR2 FYNNEI. The DNA of the CDR3 is TGTGCCAGCAGGGCCTACGAGGCACTAATTGAAAAACTGTTTTTT. Translating gives CASRAYEALIEKLFF.

At least ten counts were recorded for this clonotype. This chain links TRBV28 with TRBJ1-2, with D tentatively TRBD1 (5 bases). Trimming took 3 bases from V and 4 from J, leaving 9 bases between them. CDR1 MDHEN and CDR2 SYDVKM come from the germline V gene. The CDR3 has 13 amino acids. CDR3 protein: CASSFGDGYGYTF. CDR3 DNA sequence: TGTGCCAGCAGTTTTGGGGACGGCTATGGCTACACCTTC.

This clonotype was seen more than once but under ten times. This chain uses TRBV30 with TRBJ1-2; maybe TRBD1 (5 bases). The CDR3 has 11 residues. The ends were cut back, 7 bases at V and 2 bases at J, with 8 bases in the middle. CDR1 is GTSNPN and CDR2 is SVGIG in the germline V gene (reference sequence). Here the CDR3 DNA reads TGTGCCTTCACAGGAAACTATGGCTACACCTTC. Encoded protein: CAFTGNYGYTF.

This clonotype was detected many times. This rearrangement joins TRBV5-1 to TRBJ2-3; 8 bases align to TRBD1. J gave up 3 bases and V 4 bases, and 4 bases lay outside the gene matches. CDR3 length: 14 amino acids. Per the germline V gene, CDR1 is SGHRS and CDR2 is YFSETQ. CDR3 DNA sequence: TGCGCCAGCAGCATCGACAGGGGTACAGATACGCAGTATTTT. It codes for CASSIDRGTDTQYF.

The rearrangement links TRBV12-3 or TRBV12-4 to TRBJ2-1, with 9 bases fitting TRBD2. Trimming cost V 6 bases and J 8 bases; bases outside gene matches: 11. The CDR3 runs 15 residues. The DNA of the CDR3 is TGTGCCAGCAGGCCGGGACTAGCCTTTGGCGATGAGCAGTTCTTC. Its protein product is CASRPGLAFGDEQFF.

The genes are TRBV20-1 and TRBJ2-2, with D maybe TRBD1 (6 bases). Germline V CDR1 and CDR2: DFQATT, SNEGSKA (reference sequence). The V end was cut by 3 bases, the J end by 4 bases, with 15 bases between. This CDR3 has 15 residues. The CDR3, as DNA: TGCAGTGCTAGCGGAGCAGGGGATGCCACCGGGGAGCTGTTTTTT. This sequence encodes CSASGAGDATGELFF.

This clonotype was counted ten times or more. The rearrangement joins TRBV24-1 to TRBJ2-5; 11 bases fit TRBD2. Germline CDR1 and CDR2: KGHDR and SFDVKD. CDR3 size: 18 residues. J was trimmed by 5 bases and V by 1 base; bases with no gene match: 11. The CDR3 loop reads CATSDFGLAGGLDETQYF. The CDR3 coding sequence is TGTGCCACCAGTGATTTTGGCCTAGCGGGAGGATTGGATGAGACCCAGTACTTC.

V gene TRBV19 combines with J gene TRBJ2-7; D may be TRBD2 (6 bases). V was clipped by 5 bases and J by 2 bases, with 10 bases between them. CDR1 and CDR2 (germline): LNHDA, SQIVND (reference sequence). CDR3 length: 13 residues. CDR3 sequence (DNA): TGTGCCAGTAGTCCACGGGAGACCTACGAGCAGTACTTC. Residues: CASSPRETYEQYF.